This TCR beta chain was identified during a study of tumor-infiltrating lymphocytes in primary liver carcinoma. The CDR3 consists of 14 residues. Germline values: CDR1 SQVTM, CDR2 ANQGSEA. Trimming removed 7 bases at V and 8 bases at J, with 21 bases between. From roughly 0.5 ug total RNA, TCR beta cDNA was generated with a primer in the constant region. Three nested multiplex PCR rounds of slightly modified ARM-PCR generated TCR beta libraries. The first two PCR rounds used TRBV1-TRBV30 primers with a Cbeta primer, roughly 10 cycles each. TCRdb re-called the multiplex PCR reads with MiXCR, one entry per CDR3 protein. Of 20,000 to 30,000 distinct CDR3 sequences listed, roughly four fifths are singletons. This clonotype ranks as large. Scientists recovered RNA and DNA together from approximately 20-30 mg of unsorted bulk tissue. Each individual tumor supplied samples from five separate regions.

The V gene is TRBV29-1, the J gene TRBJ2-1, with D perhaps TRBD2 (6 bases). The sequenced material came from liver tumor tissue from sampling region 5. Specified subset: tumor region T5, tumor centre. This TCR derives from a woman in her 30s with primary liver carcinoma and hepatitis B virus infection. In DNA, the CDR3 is TGCAGCGGCGCTGCCGGGAGCGTAGTCGATGAGCAGTTCTTC. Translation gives CSGAAGSVVDEQFF.